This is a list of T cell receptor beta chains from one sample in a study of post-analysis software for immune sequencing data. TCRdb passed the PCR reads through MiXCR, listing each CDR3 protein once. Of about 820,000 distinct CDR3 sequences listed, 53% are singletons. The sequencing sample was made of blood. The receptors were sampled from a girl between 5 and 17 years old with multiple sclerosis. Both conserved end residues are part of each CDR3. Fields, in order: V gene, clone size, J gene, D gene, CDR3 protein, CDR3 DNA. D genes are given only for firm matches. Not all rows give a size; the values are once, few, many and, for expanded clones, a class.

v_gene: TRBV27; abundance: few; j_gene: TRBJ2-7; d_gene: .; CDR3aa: CASSFGDSSYEQYF; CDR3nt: TGTGCCAGCAGTTTTGGGGACTCCTCCTACGAGCAGTACTTC
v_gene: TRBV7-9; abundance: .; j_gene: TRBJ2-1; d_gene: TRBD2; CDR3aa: CASSSAGGPGSYNEQFF; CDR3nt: TGTGCCAGCAGCTCAGCGGGGGGGCCGGGGTCTTACAATGAGCAGTTCTTC
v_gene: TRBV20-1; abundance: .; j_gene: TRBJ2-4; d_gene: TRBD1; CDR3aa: CSARPGQVDIQYF; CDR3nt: TGCAGTGCTAGGCCGGGACAGGTTGACATTCAGTACTTC
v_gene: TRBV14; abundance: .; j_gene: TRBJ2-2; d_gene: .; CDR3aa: CASSKGGVHTGELFF; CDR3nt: TGTGCCAGCAGCAAAGGAGGGGTTCACACCGGGGAGCTGTTTTTT
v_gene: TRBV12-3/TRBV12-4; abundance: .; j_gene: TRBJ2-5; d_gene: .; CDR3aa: CASSFEAGWRRTQYF; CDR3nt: TGTGCCAGCAGCTTCGAGGCGGGATGGCGGCGGACCCAGTACTTC
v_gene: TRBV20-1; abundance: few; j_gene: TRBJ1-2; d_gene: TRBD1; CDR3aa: CSAREDRGSGYGYTF; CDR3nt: TGCAGTGCTAGGGAGGACAGGGGAAGCGGCTATGGCTACACCTTC
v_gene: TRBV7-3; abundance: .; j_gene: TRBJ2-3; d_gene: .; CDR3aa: CASSVASTDTQYF; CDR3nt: TGTGCCAGCTCGGTCGCTAGCACAGATACGCAGTATTTT
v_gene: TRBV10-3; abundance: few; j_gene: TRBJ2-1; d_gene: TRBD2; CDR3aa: CATGTSGRADNEQFF; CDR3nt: TGTGCCACCGGGACTAGCGGGAGGGCCGACAATGAGCAGTTCTTC
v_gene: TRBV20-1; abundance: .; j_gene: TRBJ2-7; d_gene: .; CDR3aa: CSARDLEGTYEQYF; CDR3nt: TGCAGTGCTAGAGATCTGGAGGGAACCTACGAGCAGTACTTC
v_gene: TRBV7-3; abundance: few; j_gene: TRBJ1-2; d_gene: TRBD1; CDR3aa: CASRGTGYGYTF; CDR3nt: TGTGCCAGCAGGGGGACAGGATATGGCTACACCTTC
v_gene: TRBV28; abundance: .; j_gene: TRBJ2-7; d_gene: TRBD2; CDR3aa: CASSLPLAEPYEQYF; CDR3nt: TGTGCCAGCAGTTTACCCCTAGCGGAACCTTACGAGCAGTACTTC
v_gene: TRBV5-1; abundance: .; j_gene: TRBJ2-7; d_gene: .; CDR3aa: CASRNGGDEQYF; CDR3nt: TGCGCCAGCAGAAATGGCGGCGACGAGCAGTACTTC
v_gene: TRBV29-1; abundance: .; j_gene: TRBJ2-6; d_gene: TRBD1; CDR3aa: CSVRGSRDSGANVLTF; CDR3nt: TGCAGCGTCAGGGGGTCAAGAGACTCTGGGGCCAACGTCCTGACTTTC
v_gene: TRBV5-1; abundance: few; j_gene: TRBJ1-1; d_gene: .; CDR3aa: CASSLTSNPNTEAFF; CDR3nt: TGCGCCAGCAGCCTTACCTCGAACCCGAACACTGAAGCTTTCTTT
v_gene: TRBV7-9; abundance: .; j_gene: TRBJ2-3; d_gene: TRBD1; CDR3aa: CASSLVQGAEDTQYF; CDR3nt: TGTGCCAGCAGCTTAGTCCAGGGGGCGGAAGATACGCAGTATTTT
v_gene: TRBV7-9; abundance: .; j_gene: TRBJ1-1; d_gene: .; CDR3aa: CASSLTQGRGTEAFF; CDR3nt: TGTGCCAGCAGCTTAACCCAGGGACGCGGAACTGAAGCTTTCTTT
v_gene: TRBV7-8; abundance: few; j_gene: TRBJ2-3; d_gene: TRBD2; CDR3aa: CASSLASGAATDTQYF; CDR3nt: TGTGCCAGCAGCTTAGCTAGCGGGGCCGCCACAGATACGCAGTATTTT
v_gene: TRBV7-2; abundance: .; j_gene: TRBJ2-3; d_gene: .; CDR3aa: CASSSAPADTQYF; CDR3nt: TGTGCCAGCAGCTCAGCGCCTGCAGATACGCAGTATTTT
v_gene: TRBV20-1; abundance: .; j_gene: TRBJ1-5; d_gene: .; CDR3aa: CSAFQPQHF; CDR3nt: TGCAGTGCTTTTCAGCCCCAGCATTTT
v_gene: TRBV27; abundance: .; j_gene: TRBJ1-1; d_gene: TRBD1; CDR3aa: CASSRSQGGNTEAFF; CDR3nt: TGTGCCAGCAGCCGTAGTCAGGGGGGGAACACTGAAGCTTTCTTT
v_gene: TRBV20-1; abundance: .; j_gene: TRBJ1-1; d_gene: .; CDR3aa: CSARDLLQGAFLNTEAFF; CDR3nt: TGCAGTGCTAGAGATCTATTACAGGGCGCCTTTTTGAACACTGAAGCTTTCTTT
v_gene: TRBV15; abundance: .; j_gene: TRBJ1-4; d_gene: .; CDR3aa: CATSRVQGQNEKLFF; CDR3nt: TGTGCCACCAGCAGAGTTCAGGGTCAAAATGAAAAACTGTTTTTT
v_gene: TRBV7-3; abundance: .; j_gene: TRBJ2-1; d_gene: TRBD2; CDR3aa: CASSLGWERGASYNEQFF; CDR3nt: TGTGCCAGCAGCTTAGGTTGGGAGCGGGGGGCCTCCTACAATGAGCAGTTCTTC